A single sample is the source of the 5 T cell receptor beta chains below, sequenced in a study of blood T cell repertoires in COVID-19 (dated by TCRdb to about 2020). The library was produced with the immunoSEQ multiplex PCR assay. TCRdb mirrors the immuneACCESS table, restricted to in-frame sequences. Some clones are absent from its copies; in checked studies, under half trace to an unresolved V gene, and the reason for the others is unknown. The table for this sample lists over 45,000 clones; approximately 89% of them were counted only once. Under 35% of the sample is held by the ten biggest clonotypes. The source material was peripheral blood. The receptors derive from a woman at least 80 years old with acute or convalescent COVID-19.

The chain employs TRBV5-1 and TRBJ2-5; D not resolved. V was trimmed by 2 bases and J by 1 base, leaving 12 bases between them. The CDR3 contains 15 residues. Per germline, CDR1 SGHRS and CDR2 YFSETQ. For the CDR3, the DNA is TGCGCCAGCAGCTTCACGAGCCCAACCCAAGAGACCCAGTACTTC. Translated, it gives CASSFTSPTQETQYF.

This clone was observed once. V and J are TRBV12-3 or TRBV12-4 and TRBJ1-5, with D perhaps TRBD1 (5 bases). The CDR3 spans 13 residues. Trimming cost V 3 bases and J 5 bases, with 8 bases left between them. In DNA, the CDR3 is TGTGCCAGCAGTTTTAGGGGTGATCAGCCCCAGCATTTT. This codes for CASSFRGDQPQHF.

J is TRBJ1-1 and V is TRBV29-1, with D possibly TRBD1 on 5 matching bases. Per germline, CDR1 SQVTM and CDR2 ANQGSEA. The CDR3 sequence is 11 residues long. Trimming pared 6 bases from V and 1 base from J, leaving 6 bases between. Written as DNA, the CDR3 is TGCAGCGTCGACAGGAACACTGAAGCTTTCTTT. This codes for CSVDRNTEAFF.

The chain carries TRBV6-5 and TRBJ2-2; TRBD2 matches 8 bases. Trimming removed 6 bases from V and 7 bases from J; junction bases left unmatched: 10. The CDR3 is 15 residues long. From germline, CDR1 is MNHEY and CDR2 SVGAGI. CDR3 region: CASRPSGGSGGELFF. The CDR3 DNA sequence: TGTGCCAGCAGACCCTCGGGAGGGTCGGGCGGGGAGCTGTTTTTT.

The gene calls are TRBV28 and TRBJ1-1; no clear D. The CDR3 totals 15 residues. CDR1 is MDHEN and CDR2 is SYDVKM in the germline V gene. V was shortened by 5 bases and J by 2 bases, with 15 bases between the two germline ends. The CDR3 loop is CASSPRRVSNTEAFF. In DNA form, the CDR3 reads TGTGCCAGCAGTCCCCGGCGGGTTAGTAACACTGAAGCTTTCTTT.